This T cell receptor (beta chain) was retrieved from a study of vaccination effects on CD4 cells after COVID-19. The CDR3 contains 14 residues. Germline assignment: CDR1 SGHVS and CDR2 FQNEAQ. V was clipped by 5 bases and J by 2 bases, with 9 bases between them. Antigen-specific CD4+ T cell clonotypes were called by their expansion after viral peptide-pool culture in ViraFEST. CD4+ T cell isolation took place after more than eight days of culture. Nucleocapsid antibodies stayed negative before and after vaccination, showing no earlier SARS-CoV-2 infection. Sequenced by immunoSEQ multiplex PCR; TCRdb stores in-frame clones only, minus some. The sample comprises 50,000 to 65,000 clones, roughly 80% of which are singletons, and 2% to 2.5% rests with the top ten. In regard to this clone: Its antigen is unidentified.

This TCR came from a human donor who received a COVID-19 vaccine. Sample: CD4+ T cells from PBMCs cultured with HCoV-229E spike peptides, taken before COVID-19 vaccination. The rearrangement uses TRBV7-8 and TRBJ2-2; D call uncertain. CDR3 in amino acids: CASSALRNTGELFF. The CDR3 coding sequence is TGTGCCAGCAGCGCACTTCGAAACACCGGGGAGCTGTTTTTT.